This T cell receptor beta chain came from a study of T-cell memory formation after mild COVID-19. Across the study: TCR clusters were mostly confined to one donor each.

The CDR3 consists of 14 residues. In germline, CDR1 is LGHDT, CDR2 YNNKEL (reference sequence). After 5'RACE with constant-segment primers, TCR alpha and TCR beta cDNA libraries carrying sample barcodes and UMIs were obtained. TCRdb recomputed calls from the 5' RACE reads with MiXCR, one row per CDR3 protein. This sample carries 550,000 to 600,000 distinct CDR3 sequences, 15% to 20% of them seen once, and the ten largest clones take around 7.8%. Ten or more counts support this clonotype. Its target is unknown. One end of the junction is discordant with germline, which a read error may explain. Study findings and constraints: Contracting CD4+ clones lay largely in CM and EM, with CD8+ ones residing in EMRA.

The chain uses TRBV3-1 and TRBJ1-1, with D tentatively TRBD1 (5 bases). The receptor was derived from an adult woman who had mild COVID-19 (a few samples of this study predate the infection). Cell type and time point are not known. Sequencing was carried out using PBMCs or a T cell subset sorted from them (not recorded which). This chain's CDR3 is CASSQVGGNTEAFF. CDR3 in DNA: TGCGCCAGCAGCCAAGTGGGGGGGAACACTGAAGCTTTCTTT.